This T cell receptor beta chain was profiled in a study of blood T cell repertoires in COVID-19. The overall study: Researchers got acute and convalescent COVID-19 samples from the United States, Italy and Spain. From T cells, B-cell-depleted T cells, or PBMCs came the material, which was cDNA or gDNA.

The V and J ends lost 0 bases and 0 bases respectively, with 11 bases between them. This CDR3 comprises 16 residues. From germline, CDR1 is KGHSH and CDR2 LQKENI. Some clones are missing from TCRdb's copy, which holds only in-frame ones; the method was immunoSEQ multiplex PCR. The repertoire includes 340,000 or so clones, roughly 85% of them detected once, and about 4% sits in the top ten. The study recruited people aged roughly 18 to 100 years across about 25 US areas. V usage is TRBV18 and J usage is TRBJ1-1; D is unclear. The sequence derives from a woman between 40 and 50 years old with acute COVID-19. The material sequenced was PBMCs or T cells enriched from blood (not recorded which). The CDR3 sequence is CASSPPMLAVNTEAFF. CDR3 nucleotides: TGTGCCAGCTCACCACCTATGCTCGCGGTGAACACTGAAGCTTTCTTT.